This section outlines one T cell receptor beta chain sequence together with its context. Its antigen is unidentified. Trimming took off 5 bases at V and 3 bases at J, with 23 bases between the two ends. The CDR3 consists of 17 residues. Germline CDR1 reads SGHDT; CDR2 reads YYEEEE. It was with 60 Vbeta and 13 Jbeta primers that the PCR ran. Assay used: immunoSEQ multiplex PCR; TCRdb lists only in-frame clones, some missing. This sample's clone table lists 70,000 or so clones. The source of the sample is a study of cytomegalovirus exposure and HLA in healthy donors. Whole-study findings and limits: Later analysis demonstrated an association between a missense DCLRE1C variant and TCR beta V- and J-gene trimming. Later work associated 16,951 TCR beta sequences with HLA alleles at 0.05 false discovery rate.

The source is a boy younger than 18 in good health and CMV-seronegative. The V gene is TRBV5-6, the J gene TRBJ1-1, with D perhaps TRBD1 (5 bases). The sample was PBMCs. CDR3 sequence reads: CASSRRGGPFSDTEAFF. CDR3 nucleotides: TGTGCCAGCAGTCGACGGGGGGGTCCCTTCTCAGACACTGAAGCTTTCTTT.